The entry below gives a single T cell receptor (beta chain) sequence along with its context. The target antigen is unknown. It was 8 to 10 ml of fresh peripheral blood that supplied the PBMCs. This CDR3 comprises 16 residues. With 6 bases removed from V and 3 bases from J, the gap between germline ends came to 18 bases. Germline V gives CDR1 MNHEY, CDR2 SMNVEV (reference sequence). The data originate from a study of T cells in Graves' hyperthyroidism and ophthalmopathy. Whole-study findings and limits: In validation, the model predicted ophthalmopathy. These predictions came a median 6.5 months before onset. In blood, most of the thyroid clonotypes expanded above 0.001 were also present.

TCR beta CDR3 region amplification was performed from RNA transcripts. A set of HTBI primers served as the primers for a first-round RT-PCR of the TCR CDR3. One entry per CDR3 protein, called by TCRdb with MiXCR from the multiplex PCR reads. The sample gives 370,000 or so distinct CDR3 sequences, 15% to 17% of which show up once; 25% to 35% is in the top ten. Source material: blood. The chain combines TRBV27 with TRBJ1-3; possible D gene TRBD1, 5 bases. This TCR came from a woman aged 18-35 years with Graves' hyperthyroidism that later progressed to Graves' ophthalmopathy. CDR3 bases: TGTGCCAGCAGCACCTTCGCAGGGAACGGTGGAAACACCATATATTTT. As protein: CASSTFAGNGGNTIYF.